This record concerns one TCR beta chain sequence. What it binds is unknown. Time point: newly diagnosed GD, antithyroid drugs for less than 3 months. Scientists built the TCR library using RNA that was extracted from PBMCs. The data were taken from a study of regulatory T cells in long-lasting Graves disease. The germline V gene encodes CDR1 MNHNS and CDR2 SASEGT. The CDR3 is 15 amino acids. V shed 6 bases and J shed 7 bases, with 21 bases lying between them. Through Arm-PCR of CDR3 regions and iRepertoire HTBI primers, TCR beta libraries were built. TCRdb redid the calling of the multiplex PCR reads with MiXCR, one entry per CDR3 protein. This table has 250,000 or so distinct CDR3 sequences, 15% to 20% appearing once. Findings and limits, study-wide: Having few samples may have compromised the accuracy. The persistent group shared 3,000 or so public clonotypes, more than the approximately 970 shared by new patients. Persistent-disease Graves' patients showed less TCR diversity than new cases.

These same records also appear under a second study, on T cells in Graves' hyperthyroidism and ophthalmopathy. That work contributes: The TCR CDR3 first-round RT-PCR relied on the HTBI primer set.

The chain links TRBV6-1 to TRBJ2-5; D might be TRBD1 (5 bases). The sample here was peripheral blood mononuclear cells (PBMCs), taken at new diagnosis, from a patient treated with antithyroid drugs. The origin of this receptor is a young woman with Graves disease. CDR3 DNA sequence: TGTGCCAGCAGGGGTGCCCTGACAGATCGTGGGACCCAGTACTTC. Its protein is CASRGALTDRGTQYF.